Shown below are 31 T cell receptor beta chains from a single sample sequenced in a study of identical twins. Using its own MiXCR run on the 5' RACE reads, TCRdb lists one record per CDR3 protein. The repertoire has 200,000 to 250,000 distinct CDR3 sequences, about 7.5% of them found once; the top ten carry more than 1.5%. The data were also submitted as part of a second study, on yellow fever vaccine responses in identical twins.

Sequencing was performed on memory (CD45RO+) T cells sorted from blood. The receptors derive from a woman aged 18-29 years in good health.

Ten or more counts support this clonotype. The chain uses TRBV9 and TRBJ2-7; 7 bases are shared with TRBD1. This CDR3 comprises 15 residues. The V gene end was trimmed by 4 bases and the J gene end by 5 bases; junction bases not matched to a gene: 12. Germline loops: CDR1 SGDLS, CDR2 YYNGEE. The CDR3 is CASSPRDSWWDEQYF. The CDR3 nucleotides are TGTGCCAGCAGCCCTCGGGACAGTTGGTGGGACGAGCAGTACTTC.

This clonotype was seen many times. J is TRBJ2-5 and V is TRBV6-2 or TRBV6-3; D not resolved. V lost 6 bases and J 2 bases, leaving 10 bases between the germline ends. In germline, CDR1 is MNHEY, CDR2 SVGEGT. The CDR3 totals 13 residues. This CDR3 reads CASSPREQETQYF. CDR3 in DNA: TGTGCCAGCAGCCCCCGAGAGCAAGAGACCCAGTACTTC.

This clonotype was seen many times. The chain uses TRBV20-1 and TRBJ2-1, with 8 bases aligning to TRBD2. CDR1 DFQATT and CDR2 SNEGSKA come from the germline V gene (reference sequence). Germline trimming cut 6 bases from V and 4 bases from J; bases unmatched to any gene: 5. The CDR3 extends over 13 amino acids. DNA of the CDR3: TGCAGTGCGCCGGGACTAGGATACAATGAGCAGTTCTTC. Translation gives CSAPGLGYNEQFF.

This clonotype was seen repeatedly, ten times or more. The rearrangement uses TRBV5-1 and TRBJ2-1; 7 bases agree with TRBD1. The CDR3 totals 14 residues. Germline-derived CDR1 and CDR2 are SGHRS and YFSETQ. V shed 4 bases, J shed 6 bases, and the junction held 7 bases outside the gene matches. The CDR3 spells CASSLGQSVNEQFF. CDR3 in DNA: TGCGCCAGCAGCCTGGGACAGTCGGTCAATGAGCAGTTCTTC. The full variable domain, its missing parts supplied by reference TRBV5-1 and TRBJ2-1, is KAGVTQTPRYLIKTRGQQVTLSCSPISGHRSVSWYQQTPGQGLQFLFEYFSETQRNKGNFPGRFSGRQFSNSRSEMNVSTLELGDSALYLCASSLGQSVNEQFFGPGTRLTVL.

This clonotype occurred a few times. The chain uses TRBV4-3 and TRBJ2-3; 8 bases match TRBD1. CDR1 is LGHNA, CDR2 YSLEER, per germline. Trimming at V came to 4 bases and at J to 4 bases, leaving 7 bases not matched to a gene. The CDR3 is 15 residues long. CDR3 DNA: TGCGCCAGCAGCCGCGCAGGGGGCGCCGCAGATACGCAGTATTTT. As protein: CASSRAGGAADTQYF.

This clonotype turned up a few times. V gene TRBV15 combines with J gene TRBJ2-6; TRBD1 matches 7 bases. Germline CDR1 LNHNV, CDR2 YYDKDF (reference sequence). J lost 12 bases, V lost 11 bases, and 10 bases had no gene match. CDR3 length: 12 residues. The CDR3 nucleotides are TGTGCCGCCTCACAGGGGTGGAGCGTCCTGACTTTC. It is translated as CAASQGWSVLTF.

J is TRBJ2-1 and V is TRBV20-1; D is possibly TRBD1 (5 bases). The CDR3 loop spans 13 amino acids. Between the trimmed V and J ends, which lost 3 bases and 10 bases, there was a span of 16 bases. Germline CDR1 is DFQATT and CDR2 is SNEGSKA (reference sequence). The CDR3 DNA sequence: TGCAGTGCTAGCCCTCTAGGGGTGGGCGAGCAGTTCTTC. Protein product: CSASPLGVGEQFF.

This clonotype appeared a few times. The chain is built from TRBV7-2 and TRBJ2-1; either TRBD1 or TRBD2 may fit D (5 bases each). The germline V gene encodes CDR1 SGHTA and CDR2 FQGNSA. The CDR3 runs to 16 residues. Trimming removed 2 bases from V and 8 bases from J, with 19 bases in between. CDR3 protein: CASSLRFLGDPHEQFF. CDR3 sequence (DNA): TGTGCCAGCAGCTTAAGGTTTTTGGGGGATCCACATGAGCAGTTCTTC.

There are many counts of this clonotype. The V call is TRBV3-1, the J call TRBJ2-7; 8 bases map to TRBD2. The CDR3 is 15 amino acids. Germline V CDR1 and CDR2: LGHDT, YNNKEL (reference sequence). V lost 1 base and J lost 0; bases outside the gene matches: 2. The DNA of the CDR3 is TGTGCCAGCAGCCAAGGACTAGCGACCTCCTACGAGCAGTACTTC. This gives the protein CASSQGLATSYEQYF.

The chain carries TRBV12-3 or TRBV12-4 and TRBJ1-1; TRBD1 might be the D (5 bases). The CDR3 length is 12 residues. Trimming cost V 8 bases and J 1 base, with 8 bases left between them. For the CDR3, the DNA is TGTGCCAGCCGGGGCAGGAACACTGAAGCTTTCTTT. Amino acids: CASRGRNTEAFF.

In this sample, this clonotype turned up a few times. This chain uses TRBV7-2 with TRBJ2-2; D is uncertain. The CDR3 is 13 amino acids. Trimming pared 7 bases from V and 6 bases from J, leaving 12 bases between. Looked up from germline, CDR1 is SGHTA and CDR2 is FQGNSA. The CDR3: CASTNTGAGELFF. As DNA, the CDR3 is TGTGCCAGCACCAACACTGGGGCCGGGGAGCTGTTTTTT.

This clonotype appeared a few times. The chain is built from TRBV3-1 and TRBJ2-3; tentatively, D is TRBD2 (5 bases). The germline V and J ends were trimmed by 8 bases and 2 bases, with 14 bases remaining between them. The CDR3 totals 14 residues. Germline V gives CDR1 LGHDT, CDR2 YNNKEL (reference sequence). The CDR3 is CASARGPVTDTQYF. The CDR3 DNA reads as TGTGCCAGCGCCCGGGGTCCGGTCACAGATACGCAGTATTTT.

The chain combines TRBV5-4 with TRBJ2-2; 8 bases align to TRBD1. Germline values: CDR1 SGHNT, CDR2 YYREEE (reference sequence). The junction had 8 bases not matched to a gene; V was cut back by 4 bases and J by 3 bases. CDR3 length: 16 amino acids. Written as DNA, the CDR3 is TGTGCCAGCAGCCCCCGGACAGGGCTAGACACCGGGGAGCTGTTTTTT. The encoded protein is CASSPRTGLDTGELFF.

The CDR3 loop is CASSSVGQEWDTQYF. Written as DNA, the CDR3 is TGTGCCAGCAGCTCGGTGGGACAGGAGTGGGATACGCAGTATTTT. The chain carries TRBV9 and TRBJ2-3; 8 bases are a match to TRBD1. The CDR3 loop spans 15 amino acids. In germline, CDR1 is SGDLS, CDR2 YYNGEE. J was trimmed by 6 bases and V by 4 bases; bases with no gene match: 10.

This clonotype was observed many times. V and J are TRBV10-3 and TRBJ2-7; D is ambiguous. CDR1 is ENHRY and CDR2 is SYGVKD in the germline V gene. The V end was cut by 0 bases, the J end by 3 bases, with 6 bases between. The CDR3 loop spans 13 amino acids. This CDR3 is CAISESLGYEQYF. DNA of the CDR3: TGTGCCATCAGTGAGTCTCTGGGCTACGAGCAGTACTTC.

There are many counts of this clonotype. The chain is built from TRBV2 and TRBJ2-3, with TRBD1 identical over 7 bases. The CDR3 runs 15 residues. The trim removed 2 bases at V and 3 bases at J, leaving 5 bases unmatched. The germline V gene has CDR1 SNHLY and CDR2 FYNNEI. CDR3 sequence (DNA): TGTGCCAGCAGTGAACCAGGGGGTGGAACAGATACGCAGTATTTT. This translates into CASSEPGGGTDTQYF.

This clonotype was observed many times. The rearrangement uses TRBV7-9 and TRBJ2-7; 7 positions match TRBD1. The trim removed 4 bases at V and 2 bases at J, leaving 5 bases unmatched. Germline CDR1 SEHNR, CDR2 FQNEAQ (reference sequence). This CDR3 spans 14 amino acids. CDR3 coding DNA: TGTGCCAGCAGCTACCTGGACAGGACCTACGAGCAGTACTTC. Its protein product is CASSYLDRTYEQYF.

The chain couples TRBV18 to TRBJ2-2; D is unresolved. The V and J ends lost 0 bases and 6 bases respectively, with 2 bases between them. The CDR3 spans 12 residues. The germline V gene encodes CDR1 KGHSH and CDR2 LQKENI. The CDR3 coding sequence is TGTGCCAGCTCACCACCCGCCGGGGAGCTGTTTTTT. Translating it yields CASSPPAGELFF.

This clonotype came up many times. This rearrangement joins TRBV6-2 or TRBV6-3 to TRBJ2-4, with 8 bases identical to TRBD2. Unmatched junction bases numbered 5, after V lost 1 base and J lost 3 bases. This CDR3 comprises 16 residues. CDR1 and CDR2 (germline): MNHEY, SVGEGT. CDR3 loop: CASSYYSGADKNIQYF. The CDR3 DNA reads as TGTGCCAGCAGTTACTATAGCGGGGCCGACAAAAACATTCAGTACTTC.

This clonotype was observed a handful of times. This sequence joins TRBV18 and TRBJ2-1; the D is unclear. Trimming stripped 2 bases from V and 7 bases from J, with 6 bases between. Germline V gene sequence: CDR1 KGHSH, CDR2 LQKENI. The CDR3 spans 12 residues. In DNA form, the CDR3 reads TGTGCCAGCTCACCAAACGGAAATGAGCAGTTCTTC. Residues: CASSPNGNEQFF.

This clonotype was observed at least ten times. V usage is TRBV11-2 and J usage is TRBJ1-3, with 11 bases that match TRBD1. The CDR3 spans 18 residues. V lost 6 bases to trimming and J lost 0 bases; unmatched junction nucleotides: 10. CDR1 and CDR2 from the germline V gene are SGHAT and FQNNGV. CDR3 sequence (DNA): TGTGCCAGCAGTCAACCGGGACAGGGGGGGATCTCTGGAAACACCATATATTTT. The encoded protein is CASSQPGQGGISGNTIYF.

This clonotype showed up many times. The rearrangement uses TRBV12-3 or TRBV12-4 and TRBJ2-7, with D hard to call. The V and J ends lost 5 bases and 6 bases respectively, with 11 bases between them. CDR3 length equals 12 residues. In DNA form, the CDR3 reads TGTGCCAGCAGTCTCGACGGGTCCGAGCAGTACTTC. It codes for CASSLDGSEQYF.

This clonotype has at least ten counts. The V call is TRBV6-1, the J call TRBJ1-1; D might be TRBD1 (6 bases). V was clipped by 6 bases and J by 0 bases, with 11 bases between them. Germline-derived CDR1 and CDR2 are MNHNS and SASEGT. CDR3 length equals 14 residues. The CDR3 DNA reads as TGTGCCAGCAGGTCCGGGACATTGAACACTGAAGCTTTCTTT. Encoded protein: CASRSGTLNTEAFF.

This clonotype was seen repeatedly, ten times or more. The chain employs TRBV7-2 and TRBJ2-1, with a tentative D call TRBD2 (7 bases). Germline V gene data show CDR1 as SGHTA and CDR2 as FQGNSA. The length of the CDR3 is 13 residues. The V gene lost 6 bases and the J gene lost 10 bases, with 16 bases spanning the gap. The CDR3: CASSLGGRVEQFF. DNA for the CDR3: TGTGCCAGCAGTCTAGGGGGGAGGGTGGAGCAGTTCTTC. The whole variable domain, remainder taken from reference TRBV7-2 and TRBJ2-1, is GAGVSQSPSNKVTEKGKDVELRCDPISGHTALYWYRQSLGQGLEFLIYFQGNSAPDKSGLPSDRFSAERTGGSVSTLTIQRTQQEDSAVYLCASSLGGRVEQFFGPGTRLTVL.

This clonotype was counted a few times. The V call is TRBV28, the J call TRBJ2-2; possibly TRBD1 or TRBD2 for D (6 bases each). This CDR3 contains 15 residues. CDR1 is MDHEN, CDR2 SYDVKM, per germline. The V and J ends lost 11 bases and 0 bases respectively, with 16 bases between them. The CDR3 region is CAVGRRGANTGELFF. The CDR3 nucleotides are TGTGCCGTAGGGCGGAGGGGGGCGAACACCGGGGAGCTGTTTTTT. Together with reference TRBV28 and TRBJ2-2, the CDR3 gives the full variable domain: DVKVTQSSRYLVKRTGEKVFLECVQDMDHENMFWYRQDPGLGLRLIYFSYDVKMKEKGDIPEGYSVSREKKERFSLILESASTNQTSMYLCAVGRRGANTGELFFGEGSRLTVL.

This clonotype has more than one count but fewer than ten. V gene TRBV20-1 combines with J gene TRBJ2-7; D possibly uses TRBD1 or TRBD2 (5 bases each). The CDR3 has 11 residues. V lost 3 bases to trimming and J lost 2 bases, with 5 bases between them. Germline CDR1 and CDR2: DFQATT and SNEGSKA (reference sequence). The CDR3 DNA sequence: TGCAGTGCTAGGGGGGCCTACGAGCAGTACTTC. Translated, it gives CSARGAYEQYF.

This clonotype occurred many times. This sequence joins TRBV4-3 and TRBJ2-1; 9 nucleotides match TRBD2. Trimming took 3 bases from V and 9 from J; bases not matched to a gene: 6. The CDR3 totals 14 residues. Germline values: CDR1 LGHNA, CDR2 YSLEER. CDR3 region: CASSQFSGSREQFF. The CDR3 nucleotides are TGCGCCAGCAGCCAGTTTAGCGGGAGCCGTGAGCAGTTCTTC.

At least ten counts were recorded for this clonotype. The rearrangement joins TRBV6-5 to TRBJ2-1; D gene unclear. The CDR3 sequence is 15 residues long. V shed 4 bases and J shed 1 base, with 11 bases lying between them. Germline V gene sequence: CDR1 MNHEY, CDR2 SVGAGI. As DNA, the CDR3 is TGTGCCAGCAGTTTAAGCCCACAATCCTACAATGAGCAGTTCTTC. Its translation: CASSLSPQSYNEQFF.

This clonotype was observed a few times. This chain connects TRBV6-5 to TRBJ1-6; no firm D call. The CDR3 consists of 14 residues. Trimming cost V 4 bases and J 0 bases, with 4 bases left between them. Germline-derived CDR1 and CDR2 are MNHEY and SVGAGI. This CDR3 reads CASSSTSYNSPLHF. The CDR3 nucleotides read TGTGCCAGCAGTTCGACCTCCTATAATTCACCCCTCCACTTT.

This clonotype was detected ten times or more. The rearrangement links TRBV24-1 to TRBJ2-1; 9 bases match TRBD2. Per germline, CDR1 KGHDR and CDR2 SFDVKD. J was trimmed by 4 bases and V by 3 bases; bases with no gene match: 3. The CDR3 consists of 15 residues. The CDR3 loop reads CATSDPAGGYNEQFF. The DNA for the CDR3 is TGTGCCACCAGTGATCCCGCGGGAGGGTACAATGAGCAGTTCTTC.

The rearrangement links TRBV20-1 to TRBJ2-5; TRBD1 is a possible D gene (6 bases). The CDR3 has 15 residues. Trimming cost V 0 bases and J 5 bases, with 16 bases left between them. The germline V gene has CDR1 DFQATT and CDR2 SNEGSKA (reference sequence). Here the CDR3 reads CSARDGGQHRETQYF. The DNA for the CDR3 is TGCAGTGCTAGAGATGGCGGACAGCACCGGGAGACCCAGTACTTC.